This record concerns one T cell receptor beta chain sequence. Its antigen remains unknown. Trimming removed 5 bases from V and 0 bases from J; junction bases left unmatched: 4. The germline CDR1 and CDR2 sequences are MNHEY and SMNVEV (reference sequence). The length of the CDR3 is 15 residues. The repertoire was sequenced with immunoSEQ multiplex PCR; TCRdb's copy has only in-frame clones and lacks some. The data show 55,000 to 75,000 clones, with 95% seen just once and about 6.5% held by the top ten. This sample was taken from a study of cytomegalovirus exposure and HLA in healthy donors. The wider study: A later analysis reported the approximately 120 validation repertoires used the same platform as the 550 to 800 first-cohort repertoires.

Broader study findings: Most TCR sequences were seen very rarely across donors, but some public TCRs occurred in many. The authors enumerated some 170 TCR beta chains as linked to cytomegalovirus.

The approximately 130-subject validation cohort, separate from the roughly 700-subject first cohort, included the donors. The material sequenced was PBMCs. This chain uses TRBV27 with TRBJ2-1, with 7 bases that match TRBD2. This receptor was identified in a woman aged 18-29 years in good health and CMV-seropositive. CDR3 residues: CASSAGVLSYNEQFF. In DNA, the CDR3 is TGTGCCAGCAGTGCGGGGGTGCTCTCCTACAATGAGCAGTTCTTC.